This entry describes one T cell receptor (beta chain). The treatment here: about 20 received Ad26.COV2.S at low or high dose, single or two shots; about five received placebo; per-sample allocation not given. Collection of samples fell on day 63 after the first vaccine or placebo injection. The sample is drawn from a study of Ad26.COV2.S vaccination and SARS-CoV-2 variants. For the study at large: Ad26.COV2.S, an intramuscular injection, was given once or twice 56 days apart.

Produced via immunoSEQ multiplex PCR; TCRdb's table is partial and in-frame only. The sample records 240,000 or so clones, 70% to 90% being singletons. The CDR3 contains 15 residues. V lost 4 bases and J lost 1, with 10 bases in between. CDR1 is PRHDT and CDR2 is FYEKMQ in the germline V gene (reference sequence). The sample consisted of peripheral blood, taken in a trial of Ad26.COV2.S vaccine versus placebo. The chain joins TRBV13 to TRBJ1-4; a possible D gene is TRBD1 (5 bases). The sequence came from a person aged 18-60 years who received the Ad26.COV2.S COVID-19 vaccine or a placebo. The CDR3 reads CASSYGGITNEKLFF. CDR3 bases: TGTGCCAGCAGCTATGGGGGTATAACTAATGAAAAACTGTTTTTT.